The rows below give T cell receptor beta chains drawn from one sample of a study of blood T cell repertoires in COVID-19. The data were produced by immunoSEQ multiplex PCR, yet TCRdb's version contains in-frame clones alone and is incomplete. Seen here are about 100,000 clones, about 91% observed once, and the top ten hold approximately 5%. The sample taken for sequencing was peripheral blood. The receptors originated from a human donor in a cohort sampled during active COVID-19. CDR3s include the opening cysteine and the closing phenylalanine or tryptophan. D genes are given only for firm matches. Expanded clones get a size class; other rows say once, few or many, or leave the size out.

size | J | V | D | DNA | CDR3
NA | TRBJ2-5 | TRBV12-3/TRBV12-4 | NA | TGTGCCAGCAGGGAGACTAATAAAGAGACCCAGTACTTC | CASRETNKETQYF
NA | TRBJ2-2 | TRBV29-1 | NA | TGCAGCGTTGTCAGGCCTCCCGGGGAGCTGTTTTTT | CSVVRPPGELFF
NA | TRBJ2-4 | TRBV6-2/TRBV6-3 | TRBD2 | TGTGCCAGCAGTTCCCGCGAGACCTTAGCGGGAGTTGTCAAAAACATTCAGTACTTC | CASSSRETLAGVVKNIQYF
NA | TRBJ2-2 | TRBV19 | NA | TGTGCCAGTAGTATAGGAGCGAACACCGGGGAGCTGTTTTTT | CASSIGANTGELFF
NA | TRBJ2-1 | TRBV4-2 | TRBD1 | TGTGCCAGCAGCCGAGGGGTGGACATAGGGGGCCAGTTCTTC | CASSRGVDIGGQFF
NA | TRBJ2-7 | TRBV11-1 | TRBD1 | TGTGCCAGCAGCCGTGGACAGGACTACGAGCAGTACTTC | CASSRGQDYEQYF
once | TRBJ2-1 | TRBV10-2 | NA | TGCGCCAGCAGTGAAGGAGAGCGAGGTCATCGGGAGCAGTTCTTC | CASSEGERGHREQFF
NA | TRBJ1-2 | TRBV21-1 | NA | TGTGCCAGCAGCATAGAGTGGCAGCGGGACGGCTACACCTTC | CASSIEWQRDGYTF
NA | TRBJ2-2 | TRBV9 | TRBD1 | TGTGCCAGCCACAGGGGGGACACCGGGGAGCTGTTTTTT | CASHRGDTGELFF
NA | TRBJ1-3 | TRBV5-4 | NA | TGTGCCAGCCGGACGGAGGGAACTGGAAACACCATATATTTT | CASRTEGTGNTIYF
NA | TRBJ1-1 | TRBV25-1 | NA | TGTGCCAGCAGTGACGTGGGCGCGGGCACTGAAGCTTTCTTT | CASSDVGAGTEAFF
NA | TRBJ2-5 | TRBV18 | TRBD1 | TGTGCCAGCTCACCACCGACAGGGGGAGAGGGTCAAGAGACCCAGTACTTC | CASSPPTGGEGQETQYF
NA | TRBJ2-1 | TRBV14 | NA | TGTGCCAGCAGCCAAGTCTTGCAGGGCTCCTACAATGAGCAGTTCTTC | CASSQVLQGSYNEQFF
NA | TRBJ1-4 | TRBV5-1 | TRBD1 | TGCGCCAGCAGCACGGGACAGATTAATGAAAAACTGTTTTTT | CASSTGQINEKLFF
NA | TRBJ1-2 | TRBV5-1 | NA | TGCGCCAGCAGCTTGGAGAGGGCTGGCTACACCTTC | CASSLERAGYTF
once | TRBJ1-4 | TRBV6-4 | TRBD1 | TGTGCCAGCAGTGACAAGGGGACAGGGGGTGAAAAACTGTTTTTT | CASSDKGTGGEKLFF